This entry concerns a single T cell receptor beta chain. Two consecutive negative NP/OP PCR tests, clearance, or resolved symptoms defined Cohort 3 recovery. Original handling: Reference gene primer amplification in the assay estimated nucleated cell counts. Generated by immunoSEQ multiplex PCR, the TCRdb table keeps only in-frame clones and is missing some. For V, J and clone size, that table is used; D and trimming come from the DNA. The data show roughly 140,000 clones, about 85% seen once. Germline values: CDR1 SGHRS, CDR2 YFSETQ. The J segment lost 6 bases and the V segment lost 4 bases, leaving 6 bases of the junction unmatched. The CDR3 sequence is 14 residues long. The data originate from a study of blood T cell repertoires in COVID-19. Study-wide background: PBMCs, B-cell-depleted T cells, or T cells were the source of the cDNA or gDNA that made up the material.

This clonotype was sampled from a woman aged 40 to 50 who had recovered from COVID-19. The sample was PBMCs or T cells enriched from blood (not recorded which). J is TRBJ1-5 and V is TRBV5-1, with 8 bases matching TRBD1. As DNA, the CDR3 is TGCGCCAGCAGCACCGGGACAGGAGTTCAGCCCCAGCATTTT. It translates to CASSTGTGVQPQHF.